The 30 T cell receptor beta chains below were found in one sample sequenced in a study of blood T cell repertoires in COVID-19 (dated by TCRdb to the early 2020s). Libraries were made using the immunoSEQ multiplex PCR assay. Not all clones reach the TCRdb copy of this immuneACCESS table, which keeps in-frame sequences only. Checked studies attribute under half of the gap to unresolved V genes and leave the rest unexplained. Counted in this sample were fewer than 120,000 clones; 70% to 80% of them appeared once. Clones ranked in the top ten supply roughly 7.5% of the sample. The sequenced material came from peripheral blood. Source of these receptors: an older woman with acute or convalescent COVID-19.

V is TRBV6-5 and J is TRBJ1-2; TRBD1 agrees at 9 bases. Germline CDR1 and CDR2: MNHEY and SVGAGI. The CDR3 is made up of 15 amino acids. J was trimmed by 2 bases and V by 6 bases; bases with no gene match: 7. CDR3 in DNA: TGTGCCAGCAGAAGGATGGACAGGGGCAACTATGGCTACACCTTC. As protein: CASRRMDRGNYGYTF.

The rearrangement joins TRBV30 to TRBJ2-3; 12 bases match TRBD1. With V trimmed by 0 bases and J by 4 bases, 8 bases remained unmatched. The CDR3 runs to 17 residues. CDR1 is GTSNPN, CDR2 SVGIG, per germline (reference sequence). CDR3 DNA sequence: TGTGCCTGGAGTGTACGCGGGACAGGGGGCGCAGCAGATACGCAGTATTTT. This translates into CAWSVRGTGGAADTQYF. Together with reference TRBV30 and TRBJ2-3, the CDR3 gives the full variable domain: SQTIHQWPATLVQPVGSPLSLECTVEGTSNPNLYWYRQAAGRGLQLLFYSVGIGQISSEVPQNLSASRPQDRQFILSSKKLLLSDSGFYLCAWSVRGTGGAADTQYFGPGTRLTVL.

There are a few counts of this clone. This chain links TRBV5-1 with TRBJ2-7; D perhaps matches TRBD1 (5 bases). This CDR3 is 14 amino acids long. V lost 3 bases and J 6 bases, leaving 16 bases between the germline ends. The V gene's germline CDR1 is SGHRS and CDR2 YFSETQ. The CDR3 region has the DNA TGCGCCAGCAGCTCTAACCCAGGGTCTCCCGAGCAGTACTTC. Translation: CASSSNPGSPEQYF.

V is TRBV19 and J is TRBJ2-2; D remains ambiguous. Germline V gene sequence: CDR1 LNHDA, CDR2 SQIVND (reference sequence). The CDR3 spans 16 residues. V gave up 7 bases and J gave up 0 bases, with 15 bases separating them. The CDR3 DNA follows: TGTGCCAGTACCAGGCACCTCCTTTCGAACACCGGGGAGCTGTTTTTT. Its protein product is CASTRHLLSNTGELFF.

This chain connects TRBV6-2 or TRBV6-3 to TRBJ2-7; D gene ambiguous. V lost 4 bases to trimming and J lost 3 bases, with 10 bases between them. This CDR3 has 13 residues. Germline assignment: CDR1 MNHEY and CDR2 SVGEGT. Written as DNA, the CDR3 is TGTGCCAGCAGTTCCCCGAGGAGCTACGAGCAGTACTTC. Translated: CASSSPRSYEQYF.

The genes are TRBV6-1 and TRBJ1-2; D gene unclear. In germline, CDR1 is MNHNS, CDR2 SASEGT. The CDR3 runs 13 residues. V was shortened by 2 bases and J by 0 bases, with 4 bases between the two germline ends. CDR3 residues: CASSETSNYGYTF. As DNA, the CDR3 is TGTGCCAGCAGTGAAACTTCTAACTATGGCTACACCTTC.

This chain joins TRBV18 and TRBJ2-5; TRBD1 matches at 7 bases. V lost 6 bases to trimming and J lost 5 bases; unmatched junction nucleotides: 9. Germline CDR1 reads KGHSH; CDR2 reads LQKENI. CDR3 size: 14 residues. In DNA, the CDR3 is TGTGCCAGCTCGGGGCGGACAGGCAGCGAGACCCAGTACTTC. Its protein product is CASSGRTGSETQYF. Full variable domain (remainder filled in from reference TRBV18 and TRBJ2-5): NAGVMQNPRHLVRRRGQEARLRCSPMKGHSHVYWYRQLPEEGLKFMVYLQKENIIDESGMPKERFSAEFPKEGPSILRIQQVVRGDSAAYFCASSGRTGSETQYFGPGTRLLVL.

The chain links TRBV6-5 to TRBJ1-1, with a weak D call TRBD1 (6 bases). The CDR3 contains 14 residues. Germline CDR1 MNHEY, CDR2 SVGAGI. Trimming stripped 5 bases from V and 5 bases from J, with 15 bases between. CDR3 DNA: TGTGCCAGCAGTAAACCAGGGGTGGGGACTGAAGCTTTCTTT. Translated, it gives CASSKPGVGTEAFF.

The rearrangement links TRBV5-1 to TRBJ1-2, with 10 nucleotides matching TRBD1. The V gene end was trimmed by 3 bases and the J gene end by 7 bases; junction bases not matched to a gene: 12. Per the germline V gene, CDR1 is SGHRS and CDR2 is YFSETQ. The CDR3 is made up of 16 amino acids. The CDR3 region is CASSSDPGQGLFGYTF. CDR3 nucleotide sequence: TGCGCCAGCAGCTCCGATCCGGGACAGGGGCTTTTTGGCTACACCTTC.

The gene calls are TRBV4-1 and TRBJ2-7, with 8 bases that match TRBD2. V shed 1 base and J 5 bases; nucleotides not matched to a gene: 4. This CDR3 comprises 14 residues. The germline CDR1 and CDR2 sequences are MGHRA and YSYEKL. CDR3 nucleotides: TGCGCCAGCAGCCAAGCCCGGGAGGGGCACGAGCAGTACTTC. This sequence encodes CASSQAREGHEQYF.

This clone was seen a handful of times. The chain recombines TRBV3-1 (or the pseudogene TRBV3-2) with TRBJ2-1; TRBD2 might be the D (6 bases). V dropped 1 base and J dropped 1 base, with 11 bases sitting between them. Germline-derived CDR1 and CDR2 are LGHDT and YNNKEL (reference sequence). CDR3 size: 16 residues. In DNA form, the CDR3 reads TGTGCCAGCAGCCAAGCTAGCGACCCTTCCTACAATGAGCAGTTCTTC. It encodes CASSQASDPSYNEQFF.

This chain joins TRBV7-9 and TRBJ1-2; D is undetermined. Trimming took 1 base from V and 5 from J, leaving 8 bases between them. This CDR3 is 13 amino acids long. Germline V gene data show CDR1 as SEHNR and CDR2 as FQNEAQ (reference sequence). This chain's CDR3 is CASSLGLTYGYTF. DNA for the CDR3: TGTGCCAGCAGCTTAGGGCTGACATATGGCTACACCTTC.

V usage is TRBV5-1 and J usage is TRBJ2-3; D is possibly TRBD2 (5 bases). The V and J ends lost 0 bases and 1 base respectively, with 6 bases between them. Per the germline V gene, CDR1 is SGHRS and CDR2 is YFSETQ. This CDR3 has 14 amino acids. CDR3 region: CASSLEEGTDTQYF. For the CDR3, the DNA is TGCGCCAGCAGCTTGGAGGAGGGCACAGATACGCAGTATTTT.

The chain recombines TRBV4-3 with TRBJ1-3, with D possibly matching TRBD1 (5 bases). Looked up from germline, CDR1 is LGHNA and CDR2 is YSLEER. This CDR3 is built from 17 residues. The germline V and J ends were trimmed by 2 bases and 0 bases, with 14 bases remaining between them. This CDR3 reads CASSQSRASSSGNTIYF. The CDR3 coding sequence is TGCGCCAGCAGCCAATCCAGGGCCTCGAGCTCTGGAAACACCATATATTTT.

This clone was seen ten or more times. In DNA, the CDR3 is TGTGCCAGCAGCTTAGCGACTAGCGGGGGCTCCTACGAGCAGTACTTC. This encodes CASSLATSGGSYEQYF. V usage is TRBV7-2 and J usage is TRBJ2-7; 12 positions match TRBD2. After removal of 0 bases from V and 0 bases from J, the junction contained 0 bases not matched to a gene. Germline V CDR1 and CDR2: SGHTA, FQGNSA. The CDR3 length is 16 residues.

The chain joins TRBV11-2 to TRBJ2-3; the D is unclear. Trimming took 5 bases from V and 0 from J, leaving 15 bases between them. This CDR3 region has 16 residues. Germline V CDR1 and CDR2: SGHAT, FQNNGV. CDR3 protein: CASSPHVAQSTDTQYF. CDR3 nucleotides: TGTGCCAGCAGCCCCCATGTGGCACAAAGCACAGATACGCAGTATTTT.

This clone was seen a few times. V and J are TRBV24-1 and TRBJ1-1; possibly TRBD1 for D (6 bases). Germline CDR1 and CDR2: KGHDR and SFDVKD. Between the trimmed V and J ends, which lost 6 bases and 3 bases, there was a span of 7 bases. CDR3 size: 12 residues. In DNA, the CDR3 is TGTGCCACCAGTAACAGGGACACTGAAGCTTTCTTT. It encodes CATSNRDTEAFF.

The V and J genes are TRBV6-6 and TRBJ2-1; 8 nucleotides line up with TRBD1. The junction had 13 bases not matched to a gene; V was cut back by 5 bases and J by 4 bases. Germline CDR1 is MNHNY and CDR2 is SVGAGI (reference sequence). The CDR3 spans 17 residues. The CDR3 sequence is CASSPLGTRQGYNEQFF. CDR3 nucleotide sequence: TGTGCCAGCAGTCCCCTTGGAACGAGACAGGGGTACAATGAGCAGTTCTTC.

The J gene is TRBJ2-2, the V gene TRBV30; the D is unclear. CDR1 and CDR2 from the germline V gene are GTSNPN and SVGIG (reference sequence). V was trimmed by 4 bases and J by 3 bases, leaving 6 bases between them. This CDR3 is 12 amino acids long. CDR3 sequence reads: CAWNGDTGELFF. The CDR3 DNA follows: TGTGCCTGGAACGGAGACACCGGGGAGCTGTTTTTT.

CDR3 sequence: CSVVGTPTNYGYTF. CDR3 nucleotide sequence: TGCAGCGTTGTGGGGACACCCACTAACTATGGCTACACCTTC. V is TRBV29-1 and J is TRBJ1-2; D might be TRBD1 (6 bases). V was trimmed by 4 bases and J by 0 bases, leaving 12 bases between them. Germline V gene data show CDR1 as SQVTM and CDR2 as ANQGSEA. The CDR3 totals 14 residues.

The V and J genes are TRBV5-5 and TRBJ1-3; 7 bases are shared with TRBD1. The length of the CDR3 is 15 residues. The germline V gene has CDR1 SGHKS and CDR2 YYEKEE (reference sequence). The ends lost 4 bases at V and 0 bases at J; junction bases unmatched: 4. CDR3 in amino acids: CASSQQGFSGNTIYF. In DNA form, the CDR3 reads TGTGCCAGCAGCCAACAGGGGTTCTCTGGAAACACCATATATTTT.

The chain carries TRBV30 and TRBJ1-1; TRBD1 might be the D (6 bases). The CDR3 runs to 17 residues. V was trimmed by 2 bases and J by 4 bases, leaving 23 bases between them. Germline-derived CDR1 and CDR2 are GTSNPN and SVGIG (reference sequence). CDR3 sequence reads: CAWSFTGRMIRGTEAFF. CDR3 in DNA: TGTGCCTGGAGTTTTACAGGGCGTATGATCCGGGGCACTGAAGCTTTCTTT.

This clone occurred a few times. The genes are TRBV7-3 and TRBJ2-2; D possibly corresponds to TRBD1 (6 bases). The CDR3 runs to 17 residues. Germline V gene sequence: CDR1 SGHTA, CDR2 FQGTGA. Trimming took off 1 base at V and 4 bases at J, with 16 bases between the two ends. The CDR3 spells CASSLRGPGTRTGELFF. Here the CDR3 DNA reads TGTGCCAGCAGCTTAAGGGGGCCTGGTACCCGCACCGGGGAGCTGTTTTTT. The whole variable domain, filled in from reference TRBV7-3 and TRBJ2-2, reads GAGVSQTPSNKVTEKGKYVELRCDPISGHTALYWYRQSLGQGPEFLIYFQGTGAADDSGLPNDRFFAVRPEGSVSTLKIQRTERGDSAVYLCASSLRGPGTRTGELFFGEGSRLTVL.

This clone appeared a few times. Compared with germline, one end of the junction differs, possibly owing to a read error. Here the CDR3 reads CASSVRQGSTSF. In DNA form, the CDR3 reads TGTGCCAGCAGCGTAAGACAGGGGTCGACCAGTTTC. The rearrangement links TRBV9 to TRBJ1-2; the match to TRBD1 covers 8 bases. The CDR3 has 12 residues. The germline gives CDR1 SGDLS, CDR2 YYNGEE.

This clone has a handful of counts. One end of the junction fails to match germline, which may point to a read error. Here the CDR3 reads CASRLNPESSEAFF. DNA for the CDR3: TGTGCCAGCAGATTAAATCCGGAGTCGTCCGAAGCTTTCTTT. The chain couples TRBV7-3 to TRBJ1-1; D unclear. The CDR3 contains 14 residues. From germline, CDR1 is SGHTA and CDR2 FQGTGA.

The rearrangement links TRBV7-3 to TRBJ2-2; TRBD1 matches 8 bases. The ends lost 10 bases at V and 5 bases at J; junction bases unmatched: 12. The germline gives CDR1 SGHTA, CDR2 FQGTGA. This CDR3 has 15 residues. The chain's CDR3 is CATQPTGTGTGELFF. The CDR3 nucleotides read TGTGCCACCCAGCCAACCGGGACAGGAACCGGGGAGCTGTTTTTT.

The chain carries TRBV20-1 and TRBJ1-2, with D tentatively TRBD1 (5 bases). With 6 bases removed from V and 6 bases from J, the gap between germline ends came to 11 bases. Germline V gives CDR1 DFQATT, CDR2 SNEGSKA (reference sequence). The CDR3 sequence is 11 residues long. The DNA of the CDR3 is TGCAGTGCGACAGACACAGATGGCTACACCTTC. Its protein is CSATDTDGYTF.

The chain recombines TRBV20-1 with TRBJ2-3; TRBD1 matches 8 bases. Looked up from germline, CDR1 is DFQATT and CDR2 is SNEGSKA (reference sequence). V was clipped by 3 bases and J by 5 bases; unmatched bases: 7. CDR3 length: 14 residues. CDR3 amino acids: CSASRQGAGDTQYF. As DNA, the CDR3 is TGCAGTGCTAGTCGGCAGGGGGCGGGAGATACGCAGTATTTT.

The rearrangement joins TRBV4-3 to TRBJ1-1; D possibly corresponds to TRBD1 (5 bases). V was clipped by 0 bases and J by 4 bases, with 12 bases between them. Per the germline V gene, CDR1 is LGHNA and CDR2 is YSLEER. This CDR3 is built from 15 residues. The CDR3 nucleotides are TGCGCCAGCAGCCAAGATGTGGGGCGTTTCACTGAAGCTTTCTTT. This translates into CASSQDVGRFTEAFF.

The J gene is TRBJ1-3, the V gene TRBV4-1, with D tentatively TRBD1 (5 bases). Germline V CDR1 and CDR2: MGHRA, YSYEKL. Trimming shortened V by 4 bases and J by 0 bases, and 10 bases separated the two germline ends. The CDR3 spans 15 residues. The CDR3, as DNA: TGCGCCAGCAGCCCAGGGTTAGACTCTGGAAACACCATATATTTT. It is translated as CASSPGLDSGNTIYF.